This passage covers 6 T cell receptor beta chains from one sample sequenced in a study of T cells in localized non-small cell lung cancer. Assay used: immunoSEQ multiplex PCR; TCRdb lists only in-frame clones, some missing. The table includes about 52,000 clones, 80% detected once. The sequenced sample was PBMCs, obtained before any cancer treatment. The receptors here all came from a woman aged 40-69 years with stage II lung adenocarcinoma.

This clone was detected only a few times. The rearrangement joins TRBV18 to TRBJ1-1; tentatively, D is TRBD1 (5 bases). Looked up from germline, CDR1 is KGHSH and CDR2 is LQKENI. Trimming stripped 1 base from V and 1 base from J, with 10 bases between. This CDR3 contains 15 residues. The CDR3 DNA sequence: TGTGCCAGCTCACCACTGGGACGGGGGAACACTGAAGCTTTCTTT. Translation: CASSPLGRGNTEAFF.

This clone came up a few times. The rearrangement links TRBV2 to TRBJ2-3; TRBD2 matches at 7 bases. The CDR3 runs 16 residues. The V segment lost 1 base and the J segment 0 bases; nucleotides outside the gene matches: 4. The germline V gene encodes CDR1 SNHLY and CDR2 FYNNEI. CDR3 residues: CASSEGSGGSTDTQYF. CDR3 DNA: TGTGCCAGCAGTGAAGGGTCGGGGGGAAGCACAGATACGCAGTATTTT.

The chain combines TRBV11-2 with TRBJ2-7; D remains unclear. CDR3 length: 10 amino acids. Trimming pared 8 bases from V and 5 bases from J, leaving 7 bases between. The germline V gene has CDR1 SGHAT and CDR2 FQNNGV. CDR3 in DNA: TGTGCCAGCCTCGGGCACGAGCAGTACTTC. It codes for CASLGHEQYF.

The chain has TRBV4-2 and TRBJ1-1; D gene uncertain. Per the germline V gene, CDR1 is LGHNA and CDR2 is YNFKEQ. The CDR3 loop spans 12 amino acids. V was trimmed by 5 bases and J by 8 bases, leaving 12 bases between them. The CDR3 sequence: CASSSNAGEAFF. CDR3 in DNA: TGTGCCAGCAGCTCAAACGCGGGAGAAGCTTTCTTT.

This chain joins TRBV5-1 and TRBJ1-4; D perhaps matches TRBD1 (6 bases). The V end was cut by 4 bases, the J end by 4 bases, with 11 bases between. The CDR3 runs to 14 residues. Germline V gene lookup returns CDR1 SGHRS and CDR2 YFSETQ. CDR3 coding DNA: TGCGCCAGCAGCGTACAGGGTTTTAATGAAAAACTGTTTTTT. It yields the protein CASSVQGFNEKLFF.

The count of this clone is one. V is TRBV6-1 and J is TRBJ1-1; 7 nucleotides agree with TRBD1. V was clipped by 3 bases and J by 3 bases; unmatched bases: 4. CDR1 is MNHNS and CDR2 is SASEGT in the germline V gene. This CDR3 is built from 14 residues. CDR3 nucleotides: TGTGCCAGCAGTGAGACTACAGGGGACACTGAAGCTTTCTTT. It encodes CASSETTGDTEAFF.